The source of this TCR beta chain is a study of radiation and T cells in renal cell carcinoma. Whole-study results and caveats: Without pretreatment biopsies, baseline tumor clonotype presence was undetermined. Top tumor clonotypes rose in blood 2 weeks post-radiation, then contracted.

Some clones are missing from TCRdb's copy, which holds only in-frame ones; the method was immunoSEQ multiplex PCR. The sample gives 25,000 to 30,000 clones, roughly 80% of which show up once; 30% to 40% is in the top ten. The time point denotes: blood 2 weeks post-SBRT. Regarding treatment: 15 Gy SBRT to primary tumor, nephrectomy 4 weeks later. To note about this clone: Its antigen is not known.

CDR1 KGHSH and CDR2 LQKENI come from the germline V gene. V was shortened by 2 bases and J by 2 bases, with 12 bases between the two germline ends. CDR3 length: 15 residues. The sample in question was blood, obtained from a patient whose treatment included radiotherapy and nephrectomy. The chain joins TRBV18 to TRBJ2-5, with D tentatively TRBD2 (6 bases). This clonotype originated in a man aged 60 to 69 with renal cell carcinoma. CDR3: CASSPGREPQETQYF. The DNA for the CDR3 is TGTGCCAGCTCACCAGGGCGGGAACCTCAAGAGACCCAGTACTTC.